The 27 T cell receptor beta chains below come from one sample, sequenced in a study of tumor and adjacent non-tumor tissue in lung cancer. TCRbeta libraries were built with three rounds of nested PCR, modified from ARM-PCR. MiXCR was run by TCRdb on the multiplex PCR reads, yielding one entry per CDR3 protein. The table has fewer than 80,000 distinct CDR3 sequences, around 65% seen once; the top ten hold 10% to 15%. RNA was extracted from bulk tissue without any cell sorting. The specimen sequenced was lung tumor tissue. These receptors all stem from a woman in her seventies with non-small cell lung cancer.

This clonotype occurred a few times. A single base separates this from a much larger clone, so it may be a read error. The chain is built from TRBV29-1 and TRBJ2-7; unclear D gene. Trimming cost V 0 bases and J 9 bases, with 21 bases left between them. CDR1 is SQVTM and CDR2 is ANQGSEA in the germline V gene. CDR3 length: 15 amino acids. CDR3 residues: CSVEDYDSPGDGQYF. The CDR3 nucleotides are TGCAGCGTTGAAGATTATGATTCGCCGGGTGACGGGCAGTACTTC.

With regard to this clonotype: Just one base apart from a much larger clone, this may be a read error. V gene TRBV20-1 combines with J gene TRBJ2-7, with D perhaps matching TRBD2 (6 bases). This CDR3 is built from 15 residues. The germline V and J ends were trimmed by 0 bases and 4 bases, with 16 bases remaining between them. Germline CDR1 is DFQATT and CDR2 is SNEGSKA (reference sequence). The CDR3 loop is CSARDARGTLYEQYF. The CDR3, as DNA: TGCAGTGCTAGAGACGCTAGAGGGACTCTATACGAGCAGTACTTC.

On this clonotype itself: One junction end disagrees with the germline gene, perhaps due to a read error. V gene TRBV6-5 combines with J gene TRBJ1-1; 10 nucleotides agree with TRBD1. The CDR3 covers 17 residues. The germline CDR1 and CDR2 sequences are MNHEY and SVGAGI. Here the CDR3 reads CASSYSWTGGLNTEALF. Written as DNA, the CDR3 is TGTGCCAGTAGTTACTCTTGGACAGGGGGATTGAACACTGAAGCTCTCTTT.

This clonotype has a single count. The CDR3 ends on some other residue instead of the conserved phenylalanine or tryptophan, so this is likely a read error. The chain joins TRBV4-1 to TRBJ2-5; unclear D gene. The germline V gene encodes CDR1 MGHRA and CDR2 YSYEKL. There are 14 residues in the CDR3. V lost 2 bases to trimming and J lost 5 bases, with 12 bases between them. CDR3 DNA: TGCGCCAGCAGCCAACAGAGAGTCTGGGAGACCCAGTACTCA. It is translated as CASSQQRVWETQYS.

A few counts support this clonotype. V gene TRBV11-1 combines with J gene TRBJ2-3, with D unclear. The CDR3 is made up of 13 amino acids. Trimming pared 8 bases from V and 6 bases from J, leaving 15 bases between. CDR1 SGHAT and CDR2 FQDESV come from the germline V gene (reference sequence). In DNA, the CDR3 is TGTGCCAGCGCCAACCGCTTCACGGATACGCAGTATTTT. It codes for CASANRFTDTQYF.

The rearrangement links TRBV6-6 to TRBJ1-5; D remains unclear. CDR3 size: 15 residues. The V gene's germline CDR1 is MNHNY and CDR2 SVGAGI (reference sequence). Trimming took off 4 bases at V and 0 bases at J, with 10 bases between the two ends. This CDR3 is CASSCEGYSNQPQHF. The CDR3, as DNA: TGTGCCAGCAGTTGTGAAGGGTATAGCAATCAGCCCCAGCATTTT.

With regard to this clonotype: A much larger clone is a single base away; this may be a read error. The chain recombines TRBV4-1 with TRBJ2-7; TRBD2 might be the D (5 bases). Per the germline V gene, CDR1 is MGHRA and CDR2 is YSYEKL. This CDR3 contains 15 residues. CDR3 bases: TGCGCCAGCGGCCAAGGGAGCAGGACCCTCTACGAGCAGTACTTC. It specifies CASGQGSRTLYEQYF.

The sample holds one count of this clonotype. At one boundary the junction diverges from the germline segment, which might be a read error. The chain uses TRBV29-1 and TRBJ2-5; D is possibly TRBD1 or TRBD2 (6 bases each). CDR1 SQVTM and CDR2 ANQGSEA come from the germline V gene. The length of the CDR3 is 15 residues. The CDR3: CSVGGGGSVSGTQYF. The CDR3, as DNA: TGTAGCGTCGGAGGAGGGGGGAGTGTTTCTGGGACCCAGTACTTC. Full variable domain (remainder filled in from reference TRBV29-1 and TRBJ2-5): SAVISQKPSRDICQRGTSLTIQCQVDSQVTMMFWYRQQPGQSLTLIATANQGSEATYESGFVIDKFPISRPNLTFSTLTVSNMSPEDSSIYLCSVGGGGSVSGTQYFGPGTRLLVL.

As to this clonotype: One end of the junction varies from germline; a read error may be responsible. The rearrangement links TRBV13 to TRBJ2-7, with 13 positions matching TRBD2. Germline V gene data show CDR1 as PRHDT and CDR2 as FYEKMQ (reference sequence). This CDR3 is built from 16 residues. CDR3 sequence reads: CASSFGTSGDSYELCF. The CDR3 coding sequence is TGTGCCAGCAGCTTCGGGACTAGCGGGGACTCCTACGAGCTGTGCTTC. The complete variable domain, with remaining parts taken from reference TRBV13 and TRBJ2-7, reads AAGVIQSPRHLIKEKRETATLKCYPIPRHDTVYWYQQGPGQDPQFLISFYEKMQSDKGSIPDRFSAQQFSDYHSELNMSSLELGDSALYFCASSFGTSGDSYELCFGPGTRLTVT.

Worth noting for this clonotype: Without the conserved terminal phenylalanine or tryptophan, this CDR3 likely stems from a read error. The chain recombines TRBV15 with TRBJ1-6, with a possible D match to TRBD1 (5 bases). The germline gives CDR1 LNHNV, CDR2 YYDKDF (reference sequence). Trimming removed 4 bases from V and 0 bases from J, with 16 bases in between. This CDR3 region has 18 residues. This CDR3 is CATSMGVAERSYNSPLHS. The CDR3 region has the DNA TGTGCCACCAGCATGGGGGTGGCCGAGCGCTCCTATAATTCACCCCTCCACTCT.

By proportion, this clonotype is medium-sized. This chain links TRBV6-6 with TRBJ2-6, with D uncertain. V gave up 2 bases and J gave up 0 bases, with 11 bases separating them. There are 17 residues in the CDR3. From germline, CDR1 is MNHNY and CDR2 SVGAGI (reference sequence). The chain's CDR3 is CASSYIQRISGANVLTF. DNA of the CDR3: TGTGCCAGCAGTTACATCCAGCGAATCTCTGGGGCCAACGTCCTGACTTTC.

In the case of this clonotype: The junction does not match germline at one end; this may be a read error. The rearrangement uses TRBV10-3 and TRBJ1-1; D is ambiguous. This CDR3 is 14 amino acids long. From germline, CDR1 is ENHRY and CDR2 SYGVKD. CDR3 bases: TGTGTCATCACCCGAGGTGAGGAGAACACTGAAGCCTTCTTT. Translation: CVITRGEENTEAFF.

Ten or more counts support this clonotype. The gene calls are TRBV6-5 and TRBJ2-1, with no clear D. Trimming removed 7 bases from V and 2 bases from J, with 18 bases in between. The CDR3 loop spans 16 amino acids. Looked up from germline, CDR1 is MNHEY and CDR2 is SVGAGI. The CDR3 DNA sequence: TGTGCCAGCAACCCACGTGGGGTTCGGGCCTACAATGAGCAGTTCTTC. This encodes CASNPRGVRAYNEQFF.

With regard to this clonotype: One junction end does not reproduce the germline sequence, and a read error may be involved. V gene TRBV10-2 combines with J gene TRBJ2-3; D remains unclear. The CDR3 totals 15 residues. The germline V gene has CDR1 WSHSY and CDR2 SAAADI. The CDR3 is CAISGPQIHTDTQYF. CDR3 nucleotide sequence: TGCGCCATCAGTGGACCACAGATTCACACAGATACGCAGTATTTT.

Concerning this clonotype itself: Germline and junction disagree at one end, which may indicate a read error. The chain is built from TRBV20-1 and TRBJ2-1, with 9 bases fitting TRBD2. This CDR3 is 16 amino acids long. CDR1 is DFQATT, CDR2 SNEGSKA, per germline (reference sequence). The chain's CDR3 is CSATRLAGIFYNKQFF. In DNA, the CDR3 is TGCAGTGCAACCCGTCTAGCGGGAATCTTCTACAATAAGCAGTTCTTC.

Comment on this clonotype: At one of its ends the junction is not consistent with the germline gene, which may arise from a read error. J is TRBJ2-3 and V is TRBV6-5; possible D gene TRBD1, 5 bases. The CDR3 runs to 15 residues. Germline V gene lookup returns CDR1 MNHEY and CDR2 SVGAGI. The DNA of the CDR3 is TGTGACAGCTGTTACCGTACAGGAGTGGCAGATACGCAGTATTTT. Protein product: CDSCYRTGVADTQYF.

V and J are TRBV12-5 and TRBJ2-3; 7 positions match TRBD1. There are 15 residues in the CDR3. The V gene's germline CDR1 is LGHNT and CDR2 FRNRAP. With V trimmed by 6 bases and J by 5 bases, 11 bases remained unmatched. CDR3 loop: CASGARTGTLDTQYF. CDR3 in DNA: TGTGCTAGTGGAGCCAGGACAGGAACTTTAGATACGCAGTATTTT.

Remarks on this clonotype: The junction differs from germline at one of its ends, possibly a read error. The chain combines TRBV6-2 or TRBV6-3 with TRBJ2-3; D not resolved. The germline V gene has CDR1 MNHEY and CDR2 SVGEGT. The CDR3 runs 14 residues. CDR3: CASSFTSSRDTQHF. CDR3 DNA: TGTGCCAGCAGTTTCACCTCGTCTAGAGATACGCAGCATTTC.

A remark on this clonotype: A much larger clone differs by one base, so this may be a read error. This rearrangement joins TRBV20-1 to TRBJ1-1, with TRBD1 as a possible D gene (5 bases). This CDR3 contains 13 residues. Trimming stripped 6 bases from V and 6 bases from J, with 17 bases between. Germline CDR1 DFQATT, CDR2 SNEGSKA (reference sequence). CDR3 sequence (DNA): TGCAGTGCCCGGTTGGGGGTCGACTCTGAAGCTTTCTTT. Protein product: CSARLGVDSEAFF.

This sequence joins TRBV20-1 and TRBJ2-3, with no clear D. The CDR3 sequence is 15 residues long. Germline CDR1 is DFQATT and CDR2 is SNEGSKA (reference sequence). The CDR3 DNA sequence: TGCAATGTTAGGCCTATAGGCAGATCGACAGATACGCAGTATTTT. This gives the protein CNVRPIGRSTDTQYF.

A note on this clonotype: One end of the junction varies from germline; a read error may be responsible. The chain joins TRBV4-1 to TRBJ2-5; no clear D gene. Per germline, CDR1 MGHRA and CDR2 YSYEKL. The CDR3 sequence is 14 residues long. The CDR3 loop reads CASSQDRLQETQHF. The CDR3 DNA follows: TGCGCCAGCAGCCAAGACCGCCTACAAGAGACCCAGCACTTC.

The sample holds one count of this clonotype. One end of the junction is discordant with germline, which a read error may explain. The chain has TRBV29-1 and TRBJ2-2, with D possibly TRBD2 on 5 matching bases. CDR1 and CDR2 from the germline V gene are SQVTM and ANQGSEA. This CDR3 is built from 14 residues. The CDR3 sequence: CSGLDITNTGELFF. CDR3 DNA sequence: TGCAGCGGCCTGGATATAACGAACACCGGGGAACTGTTTTTT.

The table lists this clonotype with a count of one. The junction does not match germline at one end; this may be a read error. The V call is TRBV12-3 or TRBV12-4, the J call TRBJ2-2; D is possibly TRBD2 (6 bases). The CDR3 covers 15 residues. CDR3 sequence (DNA): TGTGCCATCAGTTTAGTTGCTCCGGACACCGGGGGGCTGTTTTTT. Translation gives CAISLVAPDTGGLFF.

There are many counts of this clonotype. The rearrangement joins TRBV6-6 to TRBJ2-7; 7 nucleotides align to TRBD1. CDR1 is MNHNY, CDR2 SVGAGI, per germline (reference sequence). Trimming cost V 5 bases and J 3 bases; bases outside gene matches: 13. The CDR3 has 16 amino acids. The CDR3 sequence is CASSRSRDSVSYEQYF. DNA of the CDR3: TGTGCCAGCAGTCGCAGCAGGGACAGCGTAAGCTACGAGCAGTACTTC.

For this clonotype: One end of the junction varies from germline; a read error may be responsible. The chain combines TRBV7-3 with TRBJ2-1, with 10 bases that match TRBD2. This CDR3 is built from 16 residues. Germline loops: CDR1 SGHTA, CDR2 FQGTGA. The CDR3 region is CASSPSELAGLNGQFF. CDR3 bases: TGTGCCAGCAGCCCGTCGGAACTAGCGGGATTAAATGGGCAGTTCTTC.

The chain uses TRBV6-1 and TRBJ2-1; D may be TRBD1 or TRBD2 (6 bases each). V lost 11 bases and J 0 bases, leaving 20 bases between the germline ends. Germline CDR1 MNHNS, CDR2 SASEGT. The CDR3 length is 16 residues. The CDR3 is CACTRLGGSSYNEQFF. The CDR3 DNA reads as TGTGCCTGCACCCGACTAGGGGGGAGCTCCTACAATGAGCAGTTCTTC.

V and J are TRBV10-3 and TRBJ1-2; tentative D call: TRBD1 (5 bases). The V end lost 8 bases, the J end lost 5 bases, and 15 bases lay between the germline ends. The germline V gene has CDR1 ENHRY and CDR2 SYGVKD. This CDR3 spans 13 amino acids. The DNA of the CDR3 is TGTGCCATCTGGGCGGGGCGAGAGTATGGCTACACCTTC. Translating gives CAIWAGREYGYTF.